This TCR beta chain was sequenced during a study of siplizumab effects on memory and regulatory T cells (dated by TCRdb to between 2018 and 2020). With respect to the entire study: The effect of the anti-CD2 antibody siplizumab on alloreactive T-cell subsets was examined in allogeneic mixed lymphocyte reactions constructed from human PBMCs.

Library creation used the immunoSEQ multiplex PCR assay. About 10^5 TCR templates per sample were assayed by the deep sequencing platform. Genomic DNA extracted from sorted T cells was used for TCRbeta CDR3 sequencing. In the paper's pipeline: The R programming language was used for the clonal analysis of the TCRbeta CDR3 data. Alloreactive CD4+ and CD8+ clones were defined by comparing unstimulated samples with post-reaction CFSE-low samples. Regulatory or non-regulatory origin of alloreactive CD4+ clones was assigned by matching sequences to the sorted unstimulated Treg and non-Treg repertoires. In TCRdb, the immuneACCESS table is reduced to in-frame sequences with V and J assigned. These tables do not hold every clone; where another copy was compared, an unresolved V gene accounts for under half, and the others remain unexplained. The V and J calls and clone size come from that table; D and trimming were worked out from the DNA. This sample has roughly 5,900 clones in its table, and less than 65% of those were observed once. The top ten clonotypes cover 15% of the sample.

Additional sequencing covered unstimulated subsets from a few donor pairs, namely CD8+ effector memory, CD4+ naive, CD8+ TEMRA, CD4+ memory and CD8+ naive. Sorted unstimulated T cells and proliferating T cells recovered from mixed lymphocyte reactions were subjected to TCRbeta CDR3 sequencing. Fresh whole blood from roughly 10 HLA-typed healthy donors was used to isolate PBMCs. On the study overall, not on this receptor specifically: For roughly 75-96% of proliferating CD4+ or CD8+ clones, no naive or memory phenotype could be assigned. Because sequences at frequencies below about 10^-5 were poorly captured, only a minor fraction of alloreactive clones could be mapped back to unstimulated subsets. Unstimulated naive T cells appeared more diverse than memory T cells, and naive cells seemed to contribute substantially to the alloresponse. Whether proliferating Tregs from siplizumab cultures were suppressive was not functionally confirmed. Among mappable alloreactive CD4+ clones, an average Treg-derived fraction of about 69% was observed with siplizumab, compared with roughly 27% in control reactions. The cumulative frequency of alloreactive sequences that could be traced back to unstimulated CD4+ memory T cells was significantly reduced by siplizumab.

Note on this clone: What this receptor recognizes is not known. No quality values exist for individual bases; no much larger clone is one base distant.

The CDR3 covers 15 residues, taking in both the cysteine and the phenylalanine. Of the read, only the CDR3 DNA is kept; its 45 bases are in frame from base 1. Ends trimmed: V by 7 bases, J by 5 bases; bases unmatched to a gene: 10. Reading the germline V gene gives CDR1 MRHNA and CDR2 SNTAGT. Input material: effector memory CD8+ T cells sorted from blood. The sample's cell subset or site label, in plain terms: unstimulated CD8+ effector memory T cells. This TCR was recovered from a human donor in good health. Rearrangement joined TRBV6-4 to TRBJ2-1, with 8 middle bases fitting TRBD2. The sequenced DNA: TGTGCCAGCAAAGCTTCGGGGGGGGAAAACAATGAGCAGTTCTTC. This translates into CASKASGGENNEQFF.